This T cell receptor (beta chain) was recovered during a study of blood T cell repertoires in COVID-19. Across the whole study: The samples span acute and convalescent COVID-19 from the United States, Italy and Spain. Sources were T cells, B-cell-depleted T cells, or PBMCs; the material itself was cDNA or gDNA.

Original methodology: Reference gene primer amplification gave nucleated cell count estimates. This table comes from immunoSEQ multiplex PCR, and its TCRdb copy is limited to in-frame clones, with some not included. V, J and clone size reflect that table, while D and trimming were determined from the DNA. The table lists 180,000 or so clones, approximately 85% of them singletons. The CDR3 consists of 16 residues. V shed 3 bases and J 1 base; nucleotides not matched to a gene: 6. The V gene's germline CDR1 is LNHNV and CDR2 YYDKDF (reference sequence). The receptor was derived from a woman in her sixties or seventies with acute or convalescent COVID-19. The chain joins TRBV15 to TRBJ2-3; TRBD2 matches 8 bases. The sequencing sample was made of peripheral blood. The CDR3 protein is CATSRGLGGGTDTQYF. The CDR3 DNA reads as TGTGCCACCAGCAGGGGACTAGGCGGGGGCACAGATACGCAGTATTTT.